The text below deals with one T cell receptor beta chain. Its cognate antigen has yet to be identified. No per-base quality is available; no much larger clone lies one base away. This sample's time point label indicates: sample taken at primary tumor resection. For TCR sequencing, whole RNA was extracted from tumor and nontumor lung tissue, or from cryopreserved PBMC samples, and no cell sorting was done. Donors were around 69 patients with early-stage, untreated non-small cell lung cancer from the lung TRACERx cohort. Patients were selected for TCR sequencing only if sufficient RNA was available from at least two tumor regions. This sample was taken from a study of spatial heterogeneity in lung cancer (dated by TCRdb to the late 2010s). For the wider study: Beta-chain transcripts were consistently detected in greater numbers than alpha-chain transcripts, which likely reflected higher beta-chain transcript abundance. In the raw uncorrected reads, each unique combination of TCR and UMI appeared more than ten times on average. In non-small cell lung cancer, the study quantitatively compared TCR alpha and beta repertoires across several tumor regions, matched nontumor lung, and blood. Nonsynonymous mutation counts, determined by whole-exome sequencing of tumor tissue, were related to TCR repertoire features. Both alpha and beta chains were TCR-sequenced in samples taken at surgery, namely 220 tumor regions, around 61 matched nontumor lung samples and about 52 PBMC samples.

To prepare the library, 5' RACE was applied. Reads for this sample came from a NextSeq 500. The TCR library protocol attached a unique molecular identifier to each TCR cDNA molecule to allow correction of PCR and sequencing errors. The original pipeline was this. TCR identification, UMI-based error correction and CDR3 extraction were performed with Decombinator tools. Expanded TCRs were defined as those above a frequency of 2 per 1,000, corresponding to the top 1% of the tumor frequency distribution. Rényi diversity was computed with the R vegan package after subsampling each repertoire 100 times to 5,000 TCRs. CDR3 similarity networks were built from amino acid triplet string-kernel similarity, connecting CDR3s with pairwise similarity above 0.82. Using fastp trimming at Q25 and MiXCR clonotype assembly, TCRdb reanalyzed the public sequencing data and kept in-frame beta chains. Records with the same CDR3 protein are collapsed into one entry carrying the most frequent genes and DNA. TCRdb, not the authors, supplied the V and J calls. This sample lists roughly 75,000 distinct CDR3 sequences; 13% were detected once. The ten largest clones capture 6.5% to 8.5% of the sample.

Trimmed from V: 2 bases; trimmed from J: 2 bases; junction bases lacking a gene match: 12. Taken from cysteine to phenylalanine, the CDR3 has 18 residues. The retained sequence is limited to the CDR3, 54 bases, with the frame set at the first base. The germline V gene specifies SGHDT as CDR1 and YYEEEE as CDR2. Findings and caveats that apply to the study as a whole: Additional single-cell paired TCR alpha and beta sequencing was considered necessary to confirm, at a functional level, the hypothesis that regional TCRs recognize regional mutations. Ubiquitous expanded tumor TCRs were detected in blood more often at tumor resection than at routine follow-up.

Recombination linked TRBV5-6 to TRBJ2-3, with 9 bases aligning to TRBD1. This clonotype was obtained from a male donor with early-stage non-small cell lung cancer. This specimen consisted of PBMCs, obtained at surgery. The DNA is as follows: TGTGCCAGCAGCTTACAAGCAGGACAGGGGATTGTCACAGATACGCAGTATTTT. Its protein is CASSLQAGQGIVTDTQYF.